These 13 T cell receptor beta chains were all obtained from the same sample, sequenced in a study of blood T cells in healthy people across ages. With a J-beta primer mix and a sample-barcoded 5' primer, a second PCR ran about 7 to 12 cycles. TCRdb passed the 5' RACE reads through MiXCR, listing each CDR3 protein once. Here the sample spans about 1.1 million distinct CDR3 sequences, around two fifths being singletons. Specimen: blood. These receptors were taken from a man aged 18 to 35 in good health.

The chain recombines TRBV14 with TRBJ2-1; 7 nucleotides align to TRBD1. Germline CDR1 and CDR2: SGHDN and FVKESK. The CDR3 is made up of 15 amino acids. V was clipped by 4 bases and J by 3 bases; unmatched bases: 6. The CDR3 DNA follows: TGTGCCAGCAGCCCCCGAGACAGGGTCTACAATGAGCAGTTCTTC. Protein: CASSPRDRVYNEQFF. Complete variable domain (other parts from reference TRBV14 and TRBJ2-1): EAGVTQFPSHSVIEKGQTVTLRCDPISGHDNLYWYRRVMGKEIKFLLHFVKESKQDESGMPNNRFLAERTGGTYSTLKVQPAELEDSGVYFCASSPRDRVYNEQFFGPGTRLTVL.

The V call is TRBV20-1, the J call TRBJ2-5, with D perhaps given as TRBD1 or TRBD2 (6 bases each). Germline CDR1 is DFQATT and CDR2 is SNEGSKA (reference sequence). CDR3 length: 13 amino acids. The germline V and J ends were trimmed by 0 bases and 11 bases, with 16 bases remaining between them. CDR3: CSARDRRGNEQYF. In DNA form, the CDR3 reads TGCAGTGCTAGAGATCGGAGGGGGAATGAGCAGTACTTC.

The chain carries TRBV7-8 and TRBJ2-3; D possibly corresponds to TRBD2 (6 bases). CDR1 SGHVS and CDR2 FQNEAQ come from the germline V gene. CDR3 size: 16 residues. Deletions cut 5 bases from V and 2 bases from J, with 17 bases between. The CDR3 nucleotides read TGTGCCAGCAGCCTTAGCGGAGGGGCCTTCACAGATACGCAGTATTTT. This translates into CASSLSGGAFTDTQYF.

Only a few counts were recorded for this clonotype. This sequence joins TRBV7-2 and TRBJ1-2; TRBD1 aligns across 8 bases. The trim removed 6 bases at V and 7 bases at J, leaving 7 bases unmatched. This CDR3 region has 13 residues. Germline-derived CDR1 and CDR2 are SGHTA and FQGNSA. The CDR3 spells CASRPDRDPGYTF. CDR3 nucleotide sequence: TGTGCCAGCAGACCGGACAGGGATCCTGGCTACACCTTC.

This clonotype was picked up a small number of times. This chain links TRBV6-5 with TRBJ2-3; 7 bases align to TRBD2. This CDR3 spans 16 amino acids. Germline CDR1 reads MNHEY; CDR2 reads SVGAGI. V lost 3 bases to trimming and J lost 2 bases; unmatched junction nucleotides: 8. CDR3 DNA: TGTGCCAGCAGTTATCGAACCAGCGGGATCACAGATACGCAGTATTTT. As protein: CASSYRTSGITDTQYF.

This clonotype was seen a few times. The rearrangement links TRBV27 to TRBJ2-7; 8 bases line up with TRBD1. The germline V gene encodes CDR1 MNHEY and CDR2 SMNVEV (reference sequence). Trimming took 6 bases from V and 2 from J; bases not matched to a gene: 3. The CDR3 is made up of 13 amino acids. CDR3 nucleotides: TGTGCCAGCAGAGACAGGGGTGCCTACGAGCAGTACTTC. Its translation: CASRDRGAYEQYF.

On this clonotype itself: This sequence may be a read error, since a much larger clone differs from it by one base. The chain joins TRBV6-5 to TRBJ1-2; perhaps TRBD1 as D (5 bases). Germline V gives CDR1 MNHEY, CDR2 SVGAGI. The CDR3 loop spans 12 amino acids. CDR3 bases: TGTACCAGCAGTTACGACAGCTATGGCTACACCTTC. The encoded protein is CTSSYDSYGYTF.

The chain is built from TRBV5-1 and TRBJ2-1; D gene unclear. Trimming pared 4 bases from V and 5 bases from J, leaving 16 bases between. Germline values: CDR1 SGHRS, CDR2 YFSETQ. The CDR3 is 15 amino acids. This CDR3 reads CASSPQVRLHNEQFF. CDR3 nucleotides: TGCGCCAGCAGCCCCCAGGTTCGCCTACACAATGAGCAGTTCTTC.

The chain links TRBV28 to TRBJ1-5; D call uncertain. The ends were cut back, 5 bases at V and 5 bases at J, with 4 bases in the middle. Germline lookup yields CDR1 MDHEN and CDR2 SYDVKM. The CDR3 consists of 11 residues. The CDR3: CASSRHQPQHF. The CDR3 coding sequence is TGTGCCAGCAGTCGTCATCAGCCCCAGCATTTT.

This CDR3 reads CASSELTEGETQYF. The CDR3 DNA is TGTGCCAGCAGTGAATTGACGGAGGGAGAGACCCAGTACTTC. The chain combines TRBV6-1 with TRBJ2-5; D is perhaps TRBD2 (6 bases). CDR3 size: 14 residues. CDR1 is MNHNS and CDR2 is SASEGT in the germline V gene. V gave up 2 bases and J gave up 4 bases, with 11 bases separating them.

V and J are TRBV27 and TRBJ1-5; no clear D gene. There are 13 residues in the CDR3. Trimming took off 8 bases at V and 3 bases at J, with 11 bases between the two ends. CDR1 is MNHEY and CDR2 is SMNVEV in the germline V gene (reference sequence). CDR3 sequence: CASAEWNNQPQHF. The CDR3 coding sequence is TGTGCCAGCGCAGAATGGAACAATCAGCCCCAGCATTTT.

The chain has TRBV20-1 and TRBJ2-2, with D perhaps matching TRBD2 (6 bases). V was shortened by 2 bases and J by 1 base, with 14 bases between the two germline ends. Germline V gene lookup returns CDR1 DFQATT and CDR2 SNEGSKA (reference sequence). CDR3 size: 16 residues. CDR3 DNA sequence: TGCAGTGCTAGATCATTTGGGGGACTGAACACCGGGGAGCTGTTTTTT. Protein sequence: CSARSFGGLNTGELFF.

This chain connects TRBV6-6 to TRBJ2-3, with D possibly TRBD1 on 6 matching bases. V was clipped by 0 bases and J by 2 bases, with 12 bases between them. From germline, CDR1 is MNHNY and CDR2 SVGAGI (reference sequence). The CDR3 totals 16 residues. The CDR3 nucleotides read TGTGCCAGCAGTTACTCGATATGGGACACCACAGATACGCAGTATTTT. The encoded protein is CASSYSIWDTTDTQYF.